This TCR beta chain was obtained from a study of cytomegalovirus exposure and HLA in healthy donors (dated by TCRdb to about 2017). For the study in its entirety: According to an earlier analysis of a few hundred of the donors, about 179 million T cells yielded approximately 120 million unique TCR beta sequences and approximately 280 Gb of sequence data. Approximately 310 gigabases of sequencing data and around 80 million unique TCR sequences made up an early release that covered roughly 670 HLA-typed donors. Of the approximately 400 genotyped donors, 81% fell in the genetic ancestry cluster associated with self-reported Caucasian donors. The study aimed to test whether cataloging public T cell receptors could reveal signatures of past pathogen exposure. The study profiled the T cell repertoires of 666 subjects by immunosequencing and related them to cytomegalovirus serostatus. Besides the first cohort of around 670 subjects, a separate validation cohort made up of 120 different subjects was used. The study combined high-throughput TCR immunosequencing, statistical association of individual TCRs with disease status, and machine learning to predict cytomegalovirus infection status. A later analysis re-analyzed previously published TCR beta repertoires from about 730 donors and added high-resolution HLA genotyping to study TCR occurrence patterns. The later analysis used no new phenotypic data to find candidate immune exposures, relying instead on TCR beta sequences and their occurrence across donors. To decide whether each TCR beta V gene segment behaved as functional or pseudogenic, an earlier analysis of some 600 of the donors relied on high-throughput TCR beta sequencing. Donor age, sex, ethnicity and CMV serostatus were compiled together with the repertoire data. In a later genetic analysis, genome-wide SNP genotypes for about 55% of the roughly 670 donors were used, and that subset was treated as a discovery cohort. All discovery cohort repertoires had been generated using a single sequencing platform. HLA typing included class I and class II loci at four-digit resolution. The number of typed donors differed by locus: roughly 620-640 for A, B, C, DRB1 and DQB1; some 540 for DQA1; some 610 for DPA1; and roughly 470 for DPB1. Several DR-DQ haplotypes were handled as single units for association and clustering because linkage in the cohort was strong. Among almost 400 genotyped donors of the cohort, an average of approximately 230,000 unique TCR beta nucleotide sequences were sequenced per donor, roughly a sixth of them non-productive. Summary of the overall study and its limitations: Compared with the approximately 670-donor mean, donors in an Asian-associated ancestry cluster had fewer N-insertions in productive TCRs, according to a later genetic analysis. HLA typing was unavailable for some donors at each locus, so association tests used only the typed subset. In a later genetic analysis, a missense DCLRE1C variant was associated with V-gene and J-gene trimming of TCR beta chains, and the association was replicated in an independent cohort. In a later analysis, over 15,000 TCR beta sequences were associated with specific HLA alleles at a false discovery rate of 0.05. Sequencing depth was assumed to be roughly uniform across donors in the presence/absence analyses, though that assumption may not hold. In an earlier analysis of fewer than 700 of the donors, most TCR beta V segments appeared in productive rearrangements about 90% or about 30% of the time, broadly matching IMGT annotations. This cohort had only TCR beta chains sequenced, and the lack of alpha or paired-chain data limited which features could be detected. In a later analysis, several top co-occurrence clusters were reported to appear linked to parvovirus B19, influenza, CMV and Epstein-Barr virus. Some IMGT-functional V segments, including TRBV6-2 and TRBV6-3, could not be distinguished by the 87-base-pair reads and were therefore excluded. A later analysis found that most CMV-associated TCR beta chains appeared HLA-restricted, with HLA associations seemingly driven largely by CMV exposure. A group of highly shared sequence variants was considered likely to be a technical artifact of the sequencing pipeline. The study gave a list of around 170 TCR beta chains associated with cytomegalovirus. For the cohort, immune exposure information was limited to CMV serostatus. Because counts were too low, about 17 rarely observed V segments, including chromosome 9 orphons, were excluded from the earlier analysis of roughly 580 of the donors. A further reported finding was that TCR beta sequences accurately predicted the HLA-A and HLA-B alleles for most subjects in the first cohort. Across donors, most TCR sequences were observed very rarely, whereas some public TCRs were present in many individuals. Compared with equally common non-associated chains, HLA-associated TCR beta chains in a later analysis were more clonally expanded and had lower generation probabilities. The classifier was reported to diagnose cytomegalovirus status with high specificity and sensitivity in both the original and validation cohorts. When HLA alleles, especially DR and DQ, strongly co-occurred, TCR associations were difficult to assign to individual alleles. A few of the identified cytomegalovirus-associated TCR beta chains were confirmed in vitro to be specific for cytomegalovirus antigens. Correlated functional status among segregating V segments might reflect linkage disequilibrium, but an unknown experimental factor could not be ruled out. According to the authors, the approach could potentially be generalized to other disease states and immunological phenotypes. According to a later analysis, TCR association rates differed among HLA loci, with DRB1 alleles showing the most associated TCRs and HLA-C alleles showing the fewest.

Receptor amplification or capture employed the immunoSEQ multiplex PCR assay. The multiplex PCR relied on a mix of 60 forward primers for TCR Vbeta segments and 13 reverse primers for TCR Jbeta segments. The CDR3 region of rearranged TCR beta genes was amplified from genomic DNA with a multiplex PCR assay. Amplified TCR beta libraries were sequenced as 87-base-pair reads on the Illumina HiSeq System. Per the source publication's procedure: A later analysis counted some 80 million unique TCR beta chains across the 640 or so repertoires, and some 11 million of these chains were shared by at least two donors. To remove PCR and sequencing errors, raw reads were error-corrected and collapsed into unique sequences using a nearest-neighbor algorithm that merged closely related sequences. V, D and J gene segments were assigned by aligning CDR3 sequences to IMGT reference sequences. For a sequence to be retained, at least a six-nucleotide match to both a V gene segment and a J gene segment was required. A rearrangement counted as productive if the CDR3 had no stop codons and remained in frame with V and J, and every other rearrangement counted as non-productive. CDR3 was defined according to IMGT convention as the region running from the second conserved V-encoded cysteine to the conserved J-encoded phenylalanine. The earlier analysis of about 500 of the donors excluded sequences that lacked an unambiguous match to a single V gene segment. In an earlier analysis of 587 of the donors, a V segment was called functional when productive rearrangements were above 56.7%, and segregating when the standard deviation between donors exceeded 5%. A statistical classification framework was developed to diagnose cytomegalovirus status using the catalog of TCR beta chain sequences. In a later analysis, TCR nucleotide sequences were compared against IMGT/GENE-DB human TR gene sequences so that V and J genes could be assigned. Using the TCRdist pipeline, a later analysis assigned CDR3 sequences along with most-parsimonious VDJ recombination scenarios. In a later analysis, each TCR beta chain was defined by its CDR3 amino acid sequence together with its V-gene family, and reads without a unique V-gene family were excluded. A later analysis removed roughly 590 highly shared, low-generation-probability nucleotide sequences to deal with suspected cross-contamination and a sequencing artifact. In a later analysis, a clonal expansion index was calculated for each public chain from normalized within-repertoire ranks of inferred template counts. In a later analysis, generation probabilities were computed with a VDJ recombination model fitted to out-of-frame rearrangements, and the resulting probabilities were checked against IGoR. A later analysis scored TCR-TCR, TCR-HLA and TCR-CMV co-occurrence with hypergeometric tests, applying a repertoire-size bias correction to TCR pairs. To estimate false discovery rates, a later analysis permuted the HLA or CMV assignments 20 times. In a later analysis, co-occurring TCRs were grouped with DBSCAN, and TCRdist sequence similarity was added when clustering was performed within HLA-allele-positive subsets. For co-occurrence clustering, repertoires with fewer than 30,000 or more than 120,000 public chains were excluded, along with 4 to 6 repertoires with anomalous nucleotide sharing. Sourced from immuneACCESS, this table was stored by TCRdb with only in-frame sequences that have V and J called. A share of the clones is absent; for the studies checked, an unresolved V gene accounts for under half, and the remainder has no known explanation. V, J and clone size were drawn from that table, and D and trimming were deduced from the DNA. The sample has fewer than 180,000 clones on record, about three fifths of them singletons. The leading ten clones occupy roughly 7% of the sample.

This clone appeared a few times. Its antigen is currently not known. There are no base qualities to consult, and no much larger clone falls within one base. In total, approximately 610 healthy bone marrow donors made up the cohort. All cohort members were sampled while nominally healthy, although unrecorded immune exposures were likely present. The donor tested CMV seropositive, placing the donor among the approximately 290 seropositive members of the cohort. A peripheral blood sample was collected from each donor, and TCR beta sequencing was performed on peripheral blood mononuclear cells. Genomic DNA extraction from the blood cell samples was performed with the Qiagen DNeasy Blood Extraction Kit. The CDR3 has 19 amino acids, counting the end cysteine and phenylalanine. Just CDR3 DNA is preserved here, 57 bases in frame from base 1. Here V drops 0 bases and J drops 9 bases, and the junction holds 17 bases not matched to any gene. According to the germline V gene (reference sequence), CDR1 reads LNHNV and CDR2 reads YYDKDF.

The receptor chain draws on TRBV15 and TRBJ2-1, with 10 central nucleotides matching TRBD2. The sample taken for sequencing was PBMCs. The receptor's source is a woman aged 60-75 years in good health and CMV-seropositive. The DNA is as follows: TGTGCCACCAGCAGAGACCCTTTTGGAGCGGGAGGGCCGTGGAGTGAGCAGTTCTTC. Its protein is CATSRDPFGAGGPWSEQFF.